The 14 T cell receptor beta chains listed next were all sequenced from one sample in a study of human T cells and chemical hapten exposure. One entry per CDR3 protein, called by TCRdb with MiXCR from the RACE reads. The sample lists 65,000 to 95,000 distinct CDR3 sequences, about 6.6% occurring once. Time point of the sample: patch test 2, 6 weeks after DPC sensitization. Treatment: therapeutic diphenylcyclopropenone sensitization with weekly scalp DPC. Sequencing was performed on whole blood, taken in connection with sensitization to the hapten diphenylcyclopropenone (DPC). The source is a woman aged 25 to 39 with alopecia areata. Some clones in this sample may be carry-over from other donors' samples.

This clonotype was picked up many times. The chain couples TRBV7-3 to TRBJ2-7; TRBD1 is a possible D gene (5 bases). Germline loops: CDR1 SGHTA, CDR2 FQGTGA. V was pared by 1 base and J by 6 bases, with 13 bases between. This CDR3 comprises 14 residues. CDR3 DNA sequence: TGTGCCAGCAGCTTAATGGGGCCGACTGGCGAGCAGTACTTC. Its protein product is CASSLMGPTGEQYF.

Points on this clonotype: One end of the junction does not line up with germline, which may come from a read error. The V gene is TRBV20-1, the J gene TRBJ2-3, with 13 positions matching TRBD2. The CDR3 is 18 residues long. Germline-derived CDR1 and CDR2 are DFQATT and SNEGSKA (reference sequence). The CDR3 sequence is CSPSELAGGRTRTDTQYF. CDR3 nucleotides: TGCAGTCCTAGTGAACTAGCGGGGGGGCGGACACGCACAGATACGCAGTATTTT.

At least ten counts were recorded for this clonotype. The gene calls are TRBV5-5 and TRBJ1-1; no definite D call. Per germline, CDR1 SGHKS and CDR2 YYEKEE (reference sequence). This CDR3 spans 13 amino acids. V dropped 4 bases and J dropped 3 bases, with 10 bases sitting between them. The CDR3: CASSGGSYTEAFF. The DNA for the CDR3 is TGTGCCAGCAGCGGCGGCAGTTACACTGAAGCTTTCTTT.

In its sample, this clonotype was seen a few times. This CDR3 reads CSARDFGTALNYGYTF. The CDR3, as DNA: TGCAGTGCTAGAGATTTCGGGACAGCCCTTAACTATGGCTACACCTTC. The chain combines TRBV20-1 with TRBJ1-2; 7 bases line up with TRBD1. In germline, CDR1 is DFQATT, CDR2 SNEGSKA (reference sequence). The CDR3 loop spans 16 amino acids. V dropped 0 bases and J dropped 1; count of bases not matched to a gene: 8.

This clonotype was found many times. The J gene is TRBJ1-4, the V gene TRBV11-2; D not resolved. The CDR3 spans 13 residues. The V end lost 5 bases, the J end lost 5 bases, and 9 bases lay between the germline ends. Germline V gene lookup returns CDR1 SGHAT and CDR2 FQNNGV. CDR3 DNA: TGTGCCAGCAGCCCCCGATCGAATGAAAAACTGTTTTTT. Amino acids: CASSPRSNEKLFF.

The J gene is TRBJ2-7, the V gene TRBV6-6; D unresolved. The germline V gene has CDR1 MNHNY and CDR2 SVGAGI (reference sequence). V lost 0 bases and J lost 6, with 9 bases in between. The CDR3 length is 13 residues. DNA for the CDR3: TGTGCCAGCAGTTACTCCTCGGGTCGCGAGCAGTACTTC. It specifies CASSYSSGREQYF.

The CDR3: CASSYTGTAKNQPQHF. The CDR3 nucleotides are TGTGCCAGCAGCTATACCGGGACAGCTAAAAATCAGCCCCAGCATTTT. The chain has TRBV7-2 and TRBJ1-5; TRBD1 agrees at 7 bases. V trimming: 4 bases; J trimming: 4 bases; junction bases outside the gene matches: 10. This CDR3 has 16 amino acids. The V gene's germline CDR1 is SGHTA and CDR2 FQGNSA.

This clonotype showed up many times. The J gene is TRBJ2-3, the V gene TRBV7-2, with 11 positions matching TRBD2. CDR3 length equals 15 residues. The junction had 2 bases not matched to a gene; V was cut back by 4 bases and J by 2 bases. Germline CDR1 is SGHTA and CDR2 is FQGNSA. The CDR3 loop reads CASSSSGGLTDTQYF. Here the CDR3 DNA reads TGTGCCAGCAGCTCTAGCGGGGGGCTCACAGATACGCAGTATTTT.

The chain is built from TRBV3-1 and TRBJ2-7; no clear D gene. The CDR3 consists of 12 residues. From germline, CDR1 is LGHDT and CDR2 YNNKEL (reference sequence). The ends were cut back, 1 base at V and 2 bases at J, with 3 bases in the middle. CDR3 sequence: CASSQGTYEQYF. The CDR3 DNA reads TGTGCCAGCAGCCAAGGTACCTACGAGCAGTACTTC.

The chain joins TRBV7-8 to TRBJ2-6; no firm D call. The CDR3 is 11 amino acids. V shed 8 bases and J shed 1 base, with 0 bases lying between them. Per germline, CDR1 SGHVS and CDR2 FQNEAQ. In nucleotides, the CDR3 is TGTGCCAGCTCTGGGGCCAACGTCCTGACTTTC. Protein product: CASSGANVLTF.

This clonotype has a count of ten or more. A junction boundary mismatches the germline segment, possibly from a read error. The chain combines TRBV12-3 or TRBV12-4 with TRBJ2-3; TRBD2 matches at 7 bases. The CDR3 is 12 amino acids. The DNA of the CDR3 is TGTGCCAGCAGTCTAGCGGTGGACACGCAGTATTTT. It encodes CASSLAVDTQYF.

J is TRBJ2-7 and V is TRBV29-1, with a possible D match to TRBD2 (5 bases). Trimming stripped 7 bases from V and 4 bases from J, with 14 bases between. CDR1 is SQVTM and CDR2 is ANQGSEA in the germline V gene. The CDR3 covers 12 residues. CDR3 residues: CSAHSGGYEQYF. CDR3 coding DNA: TGCAGCGCCCACAGCGGTGGTTACGAGCAGTACTTC.

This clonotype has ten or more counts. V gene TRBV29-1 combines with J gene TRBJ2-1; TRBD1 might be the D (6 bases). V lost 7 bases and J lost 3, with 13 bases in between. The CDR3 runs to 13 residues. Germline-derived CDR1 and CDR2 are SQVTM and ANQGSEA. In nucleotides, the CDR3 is TGCAGCGGGCAGACAGGAAGCTACAATGAGCAGTTCTTC. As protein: CSGQTGSYNEQFF.

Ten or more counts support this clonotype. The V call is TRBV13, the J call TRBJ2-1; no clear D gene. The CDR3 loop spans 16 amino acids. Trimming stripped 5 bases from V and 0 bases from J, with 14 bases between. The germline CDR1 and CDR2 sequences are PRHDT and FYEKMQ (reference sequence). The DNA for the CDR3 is TGTGCCAGCAGCCCGCGGCCCTCCAGCTCCTACAATGAGCAGTTCTTC. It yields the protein CASSPRPSSSYNEQFF.